The 9 T cell receptor beta chains given below trace back to one sample, sequenced in a study of radiotherapy plus CTLA-4 blockade in lung cancer (dated by TCRdb to 2016 to 2019). Library generation was performed with the immunoSEQ multiplex PCR assay. The table comes from immuneACCESS by way of TCRdb, which keeps in-frame sequences with V and J called. Part of the clones is missing from these tables; in studies checked, under half for an unresolved V gene and the rest for unknown reasons. The sample includes about 77,000 clones, with 70% to 80% observed a single time. The ten largest clones represent more than 8% of the sample. The sample here was peripheral blood, taken from a patient treated with radiotherapy plus ipilimumab. The receptor source for this set is a human donor with non-small cell lung cancer whose response to radiotherapy plus ipilimumab could not be evaluated.

This sequence joins TRBV19 and TRBJ1-2; 7 bases line up with TRBD1. CDR3 length: 13 residues. After removal of 6 bases from V and 6 bases from J, the junction contained 7 bases not matched to a gene. From germline, CDR1 is LNHDA and CDR2 SQIVND (reference sequence). The DNA for the CDR3 is TGTGCCAGTAGCGTAACAGGGGAAAATGGCTACACCTTC. Protein: CASSVTGENGYTF.

This clone has more than one count but fewer than ten. The V call is TRBV19, the J call TRBJ2-2, with 11 nucleotides matching TRBD1. J lost 5 bases, V lost 10 bases, and 9 bases had no gene match. This CDR3 is 15 amino acids long. CDR1 LNHDA and CDR2 SQIVND come from the germline V gene (reference sequence). The CDR3 DNA is TGTGCCACCACTCTGGACAGGGGGCGAACCGGGGAGCTGTTTTTT. Its translation: CATTLDRGRTGELFF.

The CDR3 sequence is CAWSAKEGYGYTF. CDR3 DNA: TGTGCCTGGAGTGCTAAAGAGGGCTATGGCTACACCTTC. The genes are TRBV30 and TRBJ1-2; D not resolved. The CDR3 contains 13 residues. Germline CDR1 and CDR2: GTSNPN and SVGIG (reference sequence). The ends were cut back, 1 base at V and 4 bases at J, with 10 bases in the middle.

V and J are TRBV7-2 and TRBJ2-7; 7 bases are shared with TRBD2. J lost 0 bases, V lost 5 bases, and 4 bases had no gene match. Germline values: CDR1 SGHTA, CDR2 FQGNSA. This CDR3 spans 14 amino acids. CDR3 nucleotides: TGTGCCAGCAGCCCGGGGGGTAGCTCCTACGAGCAGTACTTC. This translates into CASSPGGSSYEQYF. Full variable domain (outside the CDR3, taken from reference TRBV7-2 and TRBJ2-7): GAGVSQSPSNKVTEKGKDVELRCDPISGHTALYWYRQSLGQGLEFLIYFQGNSAPDKSGLPSDRFSAERTGGSVSTLTIQRTQQEDSAVYLCASSPGGSSYEQYFGPGTRLTVT.

The V gene is TRBV7-2, the J gene TRBJ2-1; TRBD2 is a possible D gene (6 bases). Germline loops: CDR1 SGHTA, CDR2 FQGNSA. The V gene lost 4 bases and the J gene lost 3 bases, with 10 bases spanning the gap. The CDR3 has 14 residues. CDR3 nucleotides: TGTGCCAGCAGCTGGAGGGGTTACTACAATGAGCAGTTCTTC. It encodes CASSWRGYYNEQFF.

CDR3: CASSYSLASYEQYF. Here the CDR3 DNA reads TGTGCCAGCAGTTACAGTTTAGCCTCCTACGAGCAGTACTTC. The rearrangement joins TRBV6-5 to TRBJ2-7; the D is unclear. This CDR3 contains 14 residues. From germline, CDR1 is MNHEY and CDR2 SVGAGI. The V and J ends lost 2 bases and 0 bases respectively, with 8 bases between them.

This clone was seen a few times. The chain couples TRBV7-9 to TRBJ1-3; tentative D call: TRBD1 (5 bases). The length of the CDR3 is 16 residues. Trimming left V 2 bases short and J 4 bases short, with 15 bases between. The germline V gene has CDR1 SEHNR and CDR2 FQNEAQ (reference sequence). The CDR3 reads CASSLWGAKGGNTIYF. CDR3 nucleotides: TGTGCCAGCAGCTTATGGGGCGCTAAAGGAGGAAACACCATATATTTT.

This clone was found a few times. Other DNA sequences in the sample encode the same CDR3. This chain uses TRBV9 with TRBJ1-2; a weak D match, TRBD1 (6 bases). V lost 4 bases to trimming and J lost 0 bases, with 16 bases between them. The germline gives CDR1 SGDLS, CDR2 YYNGEE. This CDR3 is built from 16 residues. CDR3: CASSIQPGQANYGYTF. CDR3 coding DNA: TGTGCCAGCAGCATTCAGCCGGGACAAGCTAACTATGGCTACACCTTC.

The V gene is TRBV10-2, the J gene TRBJ2-3; TRBD1 aligns across 8 bases. With 8 bases clipped from V and 4 bases from J, the junction kept 5 bases outside the gene matches. The CDR3 contains 13 residues. CDR1 is WSHSY, CDR2 SAAADI, per germline. This CDR3 reads CASGDRSSDTQYF. CDR3 coding DNA: TGCGCCAGCGGGGACAGGTCCTCAGATACGCAGTATTTT.